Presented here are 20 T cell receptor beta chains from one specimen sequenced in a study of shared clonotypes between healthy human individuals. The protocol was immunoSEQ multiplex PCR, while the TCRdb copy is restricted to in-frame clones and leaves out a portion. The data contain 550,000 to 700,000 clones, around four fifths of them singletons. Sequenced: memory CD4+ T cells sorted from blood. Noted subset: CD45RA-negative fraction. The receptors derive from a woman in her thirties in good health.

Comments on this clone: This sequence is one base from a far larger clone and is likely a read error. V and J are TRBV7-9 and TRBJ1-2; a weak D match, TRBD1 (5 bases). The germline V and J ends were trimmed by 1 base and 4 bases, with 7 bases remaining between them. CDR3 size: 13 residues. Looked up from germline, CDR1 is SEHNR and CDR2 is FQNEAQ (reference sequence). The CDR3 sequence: CASSLGTTYGYTF. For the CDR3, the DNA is TGTGCCAGCAGCTTAGGGACAACCTATGGCTACACCTTC.

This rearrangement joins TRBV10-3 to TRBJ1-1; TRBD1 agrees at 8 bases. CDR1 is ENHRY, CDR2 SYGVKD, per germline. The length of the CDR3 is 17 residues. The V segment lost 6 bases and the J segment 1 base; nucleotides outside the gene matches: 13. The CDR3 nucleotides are TGTGCCATCAGGAAGGGCGCAGGGGGCGCAGGGAACACTGAAGCTTTCTTT. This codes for CAIRKGAGGAGNTEAFF.

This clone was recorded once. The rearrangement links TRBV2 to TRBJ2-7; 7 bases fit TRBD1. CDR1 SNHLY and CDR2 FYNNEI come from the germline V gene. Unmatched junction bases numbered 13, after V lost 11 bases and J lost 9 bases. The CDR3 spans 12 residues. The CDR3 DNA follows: TGTGCCGGACGGGACAGAAGAGCTAGGCAGTACTTC. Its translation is CAGRDRRARQYF. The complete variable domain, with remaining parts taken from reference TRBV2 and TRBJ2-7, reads EPEVTQTPSHQVTQMGQEVILRCVPISNHLYFYWYRQILGQKVEFLVSFYNNEISEKSEIFDDQFSVERPDGSNFTLKIRSTKLEDSAMYFCAGRDRRARQYFGPGTRLTVT.

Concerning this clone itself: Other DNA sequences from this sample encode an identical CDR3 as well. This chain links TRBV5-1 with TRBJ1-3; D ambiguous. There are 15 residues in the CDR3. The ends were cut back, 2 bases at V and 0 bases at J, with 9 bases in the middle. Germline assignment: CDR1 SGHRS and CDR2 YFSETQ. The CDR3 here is CASSLDTNSGNTIYF. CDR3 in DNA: TGCGCCAGCAGCTTAGACACTAACTCTGGAAACACCATATATTTT.

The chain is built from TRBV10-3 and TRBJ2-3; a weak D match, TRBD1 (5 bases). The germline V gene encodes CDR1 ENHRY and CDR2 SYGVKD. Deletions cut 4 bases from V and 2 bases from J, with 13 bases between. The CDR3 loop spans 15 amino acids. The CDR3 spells CAISAAGWSTDTQYF. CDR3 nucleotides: TGTGCCATCAGTGCGGCAGGGTGGTCCACAGATACGCAGTATTTT.

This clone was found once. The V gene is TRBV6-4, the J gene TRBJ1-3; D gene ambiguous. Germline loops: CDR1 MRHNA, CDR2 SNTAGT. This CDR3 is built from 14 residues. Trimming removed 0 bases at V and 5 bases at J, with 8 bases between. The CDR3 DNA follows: TGTGCCAGCAGTGACTCGAAGGAGAGAAACACCATATATTTT. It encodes CASSDSKERNTIYF.

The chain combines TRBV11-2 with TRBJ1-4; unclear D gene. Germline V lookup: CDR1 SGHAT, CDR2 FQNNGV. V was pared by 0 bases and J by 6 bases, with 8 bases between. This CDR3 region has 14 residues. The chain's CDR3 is CASSLDILDEKLFF. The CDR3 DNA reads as TGTGCCAGCAGCTTAGATATCCTGGATGAAAAACTGTTTTTT.

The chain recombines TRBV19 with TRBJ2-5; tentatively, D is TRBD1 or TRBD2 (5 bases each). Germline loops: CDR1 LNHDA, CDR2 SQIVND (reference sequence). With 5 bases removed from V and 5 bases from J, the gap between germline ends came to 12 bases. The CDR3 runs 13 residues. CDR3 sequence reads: CASSGGPHETQYF. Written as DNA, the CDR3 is TGTGCCAGTAGTGGGGGTCCCCATGAGACCCAGTACTTC.

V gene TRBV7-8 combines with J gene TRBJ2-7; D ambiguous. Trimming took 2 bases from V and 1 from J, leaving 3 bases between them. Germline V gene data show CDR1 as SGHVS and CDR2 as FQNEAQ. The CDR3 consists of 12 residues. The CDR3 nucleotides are TGTGCCAGCAGCTTATGGTCCTACGAGCAGTACTTC. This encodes CASSLWSYEQYF.

The CDR3 reads CASSVVGRWRASSYEQYF. CDR3 coding DNA: TGTGCCAGCAGCGTAGTCGGGCGGTGGCGGGCTAGCTCCTACGAGCAGTACTTC. The gene calls are TRBV9 and TRBJ2-7; D possibly corresponds to TRBD2 (5 bases). The CDR3 has 18 residues. Trimming left V 0 bases short and J 0 bases short, with 19 bases between. Germline lookup yields CDR1 SGDLS and CDR2 YYNGEE. The full variable domain, completed using reference TRBV9 and TRBJ2-7, is DSGVTQTPKHLITATGQRVTLRCSPRSGDLSVYWYQQSLDQGLQFLIQYYNGEERAKGNILERFSAQQFPDLHSELNLSSLELGDSALYFCASSVVGRWRASSYEQYFGPGTRLTVT.

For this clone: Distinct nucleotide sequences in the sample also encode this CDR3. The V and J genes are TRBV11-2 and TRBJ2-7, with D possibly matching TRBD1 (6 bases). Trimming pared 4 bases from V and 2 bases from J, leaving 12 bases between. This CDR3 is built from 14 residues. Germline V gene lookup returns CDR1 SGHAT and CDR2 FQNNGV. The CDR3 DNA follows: TGTGCCAGCAGCTCAACAGGGTCTACCTACGAGCAGTACTTC. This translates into CASSSTGSTYEQYF.

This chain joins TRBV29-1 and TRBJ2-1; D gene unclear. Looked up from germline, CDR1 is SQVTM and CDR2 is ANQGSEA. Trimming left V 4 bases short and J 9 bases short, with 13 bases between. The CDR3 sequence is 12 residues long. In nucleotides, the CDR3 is TGCAGCGTTGCGGCGGATCGAGGTGAGCAGTTCTTC. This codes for CSVAADRGEQFF.

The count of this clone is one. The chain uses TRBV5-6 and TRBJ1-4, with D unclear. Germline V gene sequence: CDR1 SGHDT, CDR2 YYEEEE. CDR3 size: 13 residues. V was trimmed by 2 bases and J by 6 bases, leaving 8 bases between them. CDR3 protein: CASSLKGHEKLFF. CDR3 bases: TGTGCCAGCAGCTTAAAAGGACATGAAAAACTGTTTTTT.

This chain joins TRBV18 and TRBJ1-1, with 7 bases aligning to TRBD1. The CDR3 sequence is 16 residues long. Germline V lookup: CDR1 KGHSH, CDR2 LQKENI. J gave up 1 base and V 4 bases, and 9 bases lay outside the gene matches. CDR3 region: CASSLGTAKSNTEAFF. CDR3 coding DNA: TGTGCCAGCTCACTAGGGACAGCGAAGTCGAACACTGAAGCTTTCTTT.

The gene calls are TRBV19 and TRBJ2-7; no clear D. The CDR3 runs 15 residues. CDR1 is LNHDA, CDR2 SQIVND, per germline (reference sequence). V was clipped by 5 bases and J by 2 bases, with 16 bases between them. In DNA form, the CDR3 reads TGTGCCAGTAGTGTATCCGGGCCACAAACCTACGAGCAGTACTTC. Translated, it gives CASSVSGPQTYEQYF.

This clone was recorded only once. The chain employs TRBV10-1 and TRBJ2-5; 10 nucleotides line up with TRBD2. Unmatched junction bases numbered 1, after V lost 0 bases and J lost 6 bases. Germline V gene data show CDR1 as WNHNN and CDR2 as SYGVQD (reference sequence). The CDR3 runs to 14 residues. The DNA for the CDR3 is TGCGCCAGCAGTGAGTCGGGACTAGCGAAGACCCAGTACTTC. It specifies CASSESGLAKTQYF.

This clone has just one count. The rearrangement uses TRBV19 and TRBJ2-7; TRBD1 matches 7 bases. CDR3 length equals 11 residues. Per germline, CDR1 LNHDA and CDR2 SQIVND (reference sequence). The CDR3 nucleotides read TGTGCTCCCGCGACAGGGTACGAGCAGTACTTC. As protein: CAPATGYEQYF.

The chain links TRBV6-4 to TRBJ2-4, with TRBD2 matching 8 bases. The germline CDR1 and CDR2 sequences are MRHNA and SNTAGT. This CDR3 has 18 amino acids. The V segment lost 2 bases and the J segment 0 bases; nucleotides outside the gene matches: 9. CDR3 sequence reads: CASSDHLLAALAKNIQYF. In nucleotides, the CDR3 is TGTGCCAGCAGTGACCACTTACTAGCGGCTCTAGCCAAAAACATTCAGTACTTC.

CDR3 amino acids: CASIQPGSVTEAFF. DNA for the CDR3: TGTGCCAGCATCCAACCGGGGAGCGTGACTGAAGCTTTCTTT. The rearrangement joins TRBV6-5 to TRBJ1-1; D not resolved. V lost 7 bases to trimming and J lost 5 bases, with 17 bases between them. Germline CDR1 and CDR2: MNHEY and SVGAGI. This CDR3 is 14 amino acids long.

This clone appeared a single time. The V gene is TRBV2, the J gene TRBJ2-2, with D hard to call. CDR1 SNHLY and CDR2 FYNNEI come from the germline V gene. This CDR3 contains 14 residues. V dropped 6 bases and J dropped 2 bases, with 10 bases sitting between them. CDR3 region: CASRPNTNTGELFF. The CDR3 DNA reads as TGTGCCAGCAGACCCAACACTAACACCGGGGAGCTGTTTTTT.